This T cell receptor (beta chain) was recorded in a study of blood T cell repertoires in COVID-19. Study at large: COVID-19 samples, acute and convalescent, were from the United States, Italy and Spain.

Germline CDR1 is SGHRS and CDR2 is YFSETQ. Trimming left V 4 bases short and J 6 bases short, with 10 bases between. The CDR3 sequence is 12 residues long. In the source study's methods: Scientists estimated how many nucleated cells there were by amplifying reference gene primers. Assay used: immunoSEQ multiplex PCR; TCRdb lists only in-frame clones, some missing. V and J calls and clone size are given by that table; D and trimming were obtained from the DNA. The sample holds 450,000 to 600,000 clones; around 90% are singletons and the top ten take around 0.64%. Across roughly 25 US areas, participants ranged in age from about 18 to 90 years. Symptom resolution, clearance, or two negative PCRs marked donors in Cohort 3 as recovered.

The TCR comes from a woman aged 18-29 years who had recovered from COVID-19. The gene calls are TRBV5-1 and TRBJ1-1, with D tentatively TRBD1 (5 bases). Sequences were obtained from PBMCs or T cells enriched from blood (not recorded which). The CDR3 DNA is TGCGCCAGCAGCCGCGGGACTCCTGAAGCTTTCTTT. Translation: CASSRGTPEAFF.